These 12 T cell receptor beta chains came from one sample sequenced in a study of blood T cells in healthy people across ages. With a J-beta primer mix and a sample-barcoded 5' primer, a second PCR ran roughly 6 to 11 cycles. TCRdb reprocessed the 5' RACE reads via MiXCR and lists one record per CDR3 protein. The sample holds fewer than 950,000 distinct CDR3 sequences, about 55% seen once. The sequenced material came from blood. Receptors originate from a man older than 75 in good health.

This rearrangement joins TRBV20-1 to TRBJ2-7, with TRBD2 matching over 9 bases. Matching the DNA end better, TRBJ2-5 makes the J call doubtful. Germline V gives CDR1 DFQATT, CDR2 SNEGSKA (reference sequence). CDR3 size: 15 residues. The CDR3 is CSARGGLAGTETQYF. DNA for the CDR3: TGCAGTGCTAGAGGCGGTCTAGCGGGAACCGAGACCCAGTACTTC.

This chain links TRBV10-3 with TRBJ1-2; 10 nucleotides line up with TRBD1. Germline CDR1 reads ENHRY; CDR2 reads SYGVKD. CDR3 size: 16 residues. V shed 7 bases and J 5 bases; nucleotides not matched to a gene: 13. The CDR3 loop is CAIKSGTGVTLYGYTF. The DNA of the CDR3 is TGTGCCATCAAGTCTGGGACAGGGGTAACATTATATGGCTACACCTTC.

This clonotype was counted a few times. The chain couples TRBV4-1 to TRBJ1-6; 7 bases align to TRBD1. The CDR3 sequence is 16 residues long. Germline V gene data show CDR1 as MGHRA and CDR2 as YSYEKL. V lost 2 bases to trimming and J lost 7 bases; unmatched junction nucleotides: 8. The CDR3 DNA sequence: TGCGCCAGCAGCCAACTGGGGGCAGGGGGAAATTCACCCCTCCACTTT. It specifies CASSQLGAGGNSPLHF.

A remark on this clonotype: A much larger clone is a single base away; this may be a read error. V is TRBV6-5 and J is TRBJ2-4; D possibly uses TRBD1 or TRBD2 (5 bases each). Per germline, CDR1 MNHEY and CDR2 SVGAGI. CDR3 size: 13 residues. Trimming cost V 5 bases and J 13 bases, with 18 bases left between them. The CDR3 DNA reads as TGTGCCAGCAGTCGAGCATGGCGAGGGGAGCAGTACTTC. It specifies CASSRAWRGEQYF.

This sequence joins TRBV14 and TRBJ1-6; D is uncertain. From germline, CDR1 is SGHDN and CDR2 FVKESK. The CDR3 runs 12 residues. Trimming pared 1 base from V and 9 bases from J, leaving 4 bases between. The CDR3 sequence is CASSQGSSPLHF. The CDR3 DNA follows: TGTGCCAGCAGCCAAGGTTCTTCACCCCTCCACTTT.

This chain links TRBV20-1 with TRBJ1-1, with 11 positions matching TRBD1. CDR1 and CDR2 from the germline V gene are DFQATT and SNEGSKA (reference sequence). V shed 4 bases, J shed 1 base, and the junction held 5 bases outside the gene matches. There are 15 residues in the CDR3. The CDR3 DNA sequence: TGCAGTGCTATAGGACAGGGGGCTGAGAACACTGAAGCTTTCTTT. It encodes CSAIGQGAENTEAFF.

The DNA of the CDR3 is TGTGCCAGCAGTGAACTCGAATCAGCTCTCGACGAGCAGTACTTC. It translates to CASSELESALDEQYF. The chain combines TRBV6-1 with TRBJ2-4; D is unclear. The J call may be in error: the DNA end matches TRBJ2-7 better. CDR1 MNHNS and CDR2 SASEGT come from the germline V gene. CDR3 size: 15 residues.

The chain uses TRBV5-6 and TRBJ2-1; perhaps D is TRBD1 or TRBD2 (5 bases each). Germline CDR1 is SGHDT and CDR2 is YYEEEE. V lost 1 base to trimming and J lost 0 bases, with 8 bases between them. The CDR3 covers 15 residues. DNA for the CDR3: TGTGCCAGCAGCTTGCAGGGAGTCTCCTACAATGAGCAGTTCTTC. Protein sequence: CASSLQGVSYNEQFF.

This chain connects TRBV20-1 to TRBJ2-4, with D perhaps TRBD2 (5 bases). The J call could be wrong; TRBJ2-7 is a better fit for the DNA end. This CDR3 has 16 amino acids. Germline assignment: CDR1 DFQATT and CDR2 SNEGSKA (reference sequence). CDR3 sequence reads: CSASKARALGPYEQYF. The CDR3 DNA reads as TGCAGTGCTTCCAAAGCGAGGGCTTTGGGCCCCTACGAGCAGTACTTC.

The chain recombines TRBV10-3 with TRBJ2-1; TRBD2 matches at 8 bases. The CDR3 runs 14 residues. Germline V gene sequence: CDR1 ENHRY, CDR2 SYGVKD. Trimming at V came to 10 bases and at J to 5 bases, leaving 10 bases not matched to a gene. CDR3 protein: CATGAREGHNEQFF. DNA of the CDR3: TGTGCCACGGGGGCACGGGAGGGACACAATGAGCAGTTCTTC.

The chain joins TRBV15 to TRBJ1-5; D unclear. Germline CDR1 reads LNHNV; CDR2 reads YYDKDF (reference sequence). The CDR3 loop spans 17 amino acids. Trimming took off 3 bases at V and 1 base at J, with 16 bases between the two ends. The CDR3 sequence: CATSRPPPRQSNQPQHF. The CDR3 DNA follows: TGTGCCACCAGCAGGCCCCCACCTAGGCAGAGCAATCAGCCCCAGCATTTT.

Note on this clonotype: Relative to the germline gene, one junction end is altered; a read error may explain this. The chain carries TRBV7-3 and TRBJ2-2; D gene uncertain. The CDR3 spans 14 residues. Looked up from germline, CDR1 is SGHTA and CDR2 is FQGTGA. DNA of the CDR3: TGTGCCAGCAGCCTAACAAGAGACACCGGGGAGCTGTTTTTT. Translating gives CASSLTRDTGELFF. The full variable domain, its missing parts supplied by reference TRBV7-3 and TRBJ2-2, is GAGVSQTPSNKVTEKGKYVELRCDPISGHTALYWYRQSLGQGPEFLIYFQGTGAADDSGLPNDRFFAVRPEGSVSTLKIQRTERGDSAVYLCASSLTRDTGELFFGEGSRLTVL.